The clone carrying this TCR beta chain showed up just once. The target antigen is unknown. Repertoires were generated with immunoSEQ multiplex PCR, while TCRdb's copy carries only in-frame clones and drops some. The table includes approximately 82,000 clones, over 85% detected once. The CDR3 sequence is 15 residues long. The V gene's germline CDR1 is MGHRA and CDR2 YSYEKL. The V gene lost 0 bases and the J gene lost 7 bases, with 13 bases spanning the gap. The sample belongs to a study of glioma-infiltrating T cells after dendritic cell vaccination. In the study overall: Dendritic cell vaccine was injected intradermally three times, biweekly. Study-level findings and limits: Few patients contributed both blood and tumor specimens.

The chain recombines TRBV4-1 with TRBJ1-5; perhaps TRBD1 as D (5 bases). The source is a human donor with glioblastoma. Sequenced here: blood, sampled before dendritic cell vaccination. The CDR3 DNA is TGCGCCAGCAGCCAAGATTTTAGGGGTGAGCAGCCCCAGCATTTT. Protein: CASSQDFRGEQPQHF.